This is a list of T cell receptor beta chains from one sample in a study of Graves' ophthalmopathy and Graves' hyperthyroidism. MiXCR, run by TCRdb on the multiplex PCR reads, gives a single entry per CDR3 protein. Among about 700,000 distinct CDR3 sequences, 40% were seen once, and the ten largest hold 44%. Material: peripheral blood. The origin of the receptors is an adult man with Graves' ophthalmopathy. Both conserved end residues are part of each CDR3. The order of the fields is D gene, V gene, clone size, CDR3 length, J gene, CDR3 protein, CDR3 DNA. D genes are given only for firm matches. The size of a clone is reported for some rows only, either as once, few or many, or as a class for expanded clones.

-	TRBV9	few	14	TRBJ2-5	CASSRGRGRETQYF	TGTGCCAGCAGCCGAGGCAGGGGGAGGGAGACCCAGTACTTC
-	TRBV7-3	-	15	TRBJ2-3	CASSVGGTSTDTQYF	TGTGCCAGCAGCGTAGGAGGGACTAGCACAGATACGCAGTATTTT
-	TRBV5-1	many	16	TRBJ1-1	CASSLGRTAMNTEAFF	TGCGCCAGCAGCTTGGGGAGGACAGCCATGAACACTGAAGCTTTCTTT
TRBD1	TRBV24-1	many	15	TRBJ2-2	CATSDFSDRAGELFF	TGTGCCACCAGTGATTTTTCCGACAGGGCCGGGGAGCTGTTTTTT
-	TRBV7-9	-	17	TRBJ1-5	CASTQRTGGLGNQPQHF	TGTGCCAGCACCCAAAGGACGGGGGGGCTGGGCAATCAGCCCCAGCATTTT
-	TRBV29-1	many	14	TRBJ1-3	CSVEDRHSGNTIYF	TGCAGCGTTGAAGACAGGCATTCTGGAAACACCATATATTTT
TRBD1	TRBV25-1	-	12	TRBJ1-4	CASGDSNEKLFF	TGTGCCAGCGGGGACAGTAATGAAAAACTGTTTTTT
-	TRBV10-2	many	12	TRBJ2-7	CASSAGAGEQYF	TGCGCCAGCAGTGCCGGGGCGGGCGAGCAGTACTTC
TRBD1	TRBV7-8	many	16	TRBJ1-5	CASSREQGNSNQPQHF	TGTGCCAGCAGCCGTGAACAGGGGAATAGTAATCAGCCCCAGCATTTT
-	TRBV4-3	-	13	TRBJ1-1	CASSPSKYTEAFF	TGCGCCAGCAGCCCCTCAAAGTACACTGAAGCTTTCTTT
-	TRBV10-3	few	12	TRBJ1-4	CAPRGSDEKLFF	TGTGCCCCCCGTGGTTCGGATGAAAAACTGTTTTTT
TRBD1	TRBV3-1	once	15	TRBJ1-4	CASSQPRTGNEKLFF	TGTGCCAGCAGCCAACCCCGGACAGGGAATGAAAAACTGTTTTTT
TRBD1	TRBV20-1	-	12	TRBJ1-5	CSGGTGDQPQHF	TGCAGTGGAGGGACAGGGGATCAGCCCCAGCATTTT
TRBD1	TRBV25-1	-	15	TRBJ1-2	CASSLRQGKVVGYTF	TGTGCCAGCAGTTTGCGACAGGGAAAGGTTGTGGGCTACACCTTC
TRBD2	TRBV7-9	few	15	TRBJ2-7	CASSTIAGSSYEQYF	TGTGCCAGCAGCACCATAGCGGGGAGCTCCTACGAGCAGTACTTC
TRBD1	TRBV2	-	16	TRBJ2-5	CASSVRGLEIQETQYF	TGTGCCAGCAGTGTAAGGGGGCTGGAGATACAAGAGACCCAGTACTTC
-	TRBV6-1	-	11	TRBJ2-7	CATRRANEQYF	TGTGCCACCAGACGCGCCAACGAGCAGTACTTC
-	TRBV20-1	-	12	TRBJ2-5	CSAKSGDKTQYF	TGCAGTGCTAAGTCGGGAGACAAGACCCAGTACTTC
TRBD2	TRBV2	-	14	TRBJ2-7	CASSVYSGAYEQYF	TGTGCCAGCAGTGTGTATAGCGGGGCATACGAGCAGTACTTC
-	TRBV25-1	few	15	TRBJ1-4	CASSQTGANNEKLFF	TGTGCCAGCAGTCAGACAGGCGCTAATAATGAAAAACTGTTTTTT
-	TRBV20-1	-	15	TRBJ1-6	CSARFQGFHNSPLHF	TGCAGTGCTAGATTCCAGGGTTTTCATAATTCACCCCTCCACTTT
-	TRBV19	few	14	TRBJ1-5	CASSLEDSNQPQHF	TGTGCCAGTAGTTTAGAAGATAGCAATCAGCCCCAGCATTTT
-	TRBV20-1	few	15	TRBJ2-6	CSARDQRSGANVLTF	TGCAGTGCTAGAGATCAACGGTCTGGGGCCAACGTCCTGACTTTC
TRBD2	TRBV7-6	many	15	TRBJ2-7	CASSLAAGASYEQYF	TGTGCCAGCAGCTTAGCAGCGGGAGCCTCCTACGAGCAGTACTTC
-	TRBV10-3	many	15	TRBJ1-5	CASSEARGLRQPQHF	TGTGCCAGCAGTGAAGCTCGGGGATTGCGTCAGCCCCAGCATTTT
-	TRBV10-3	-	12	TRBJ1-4	CAISEGRVKLFF	TGTGCCATCAGTGAGGGGAGGGTAAAACTGTTTTTT
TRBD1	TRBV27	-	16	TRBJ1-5	CASRETKTGHNQPQHF	TGTGCCAGCAGAGAAACGAAGACAGGGCATAATCAGCCCCAGCATTTT
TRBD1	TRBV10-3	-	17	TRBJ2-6	CAAIRAGTGGAANVLTF	TGTGCCGCTATTAGGGCCGGGACAGGGGGCGCGGCCAACGTCCTGACTTTC
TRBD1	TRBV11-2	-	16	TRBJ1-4	CASSRQTDRGREKLFF	TGTGCCAGCAGTCGACAAACGGACAGGGGGCGCGAAAAACTGTTTTTT